This T cell receptor (beta chain) was sequenced for a study of blood T cell repertoires in COVID-19. Study context: Collection of acute and convalescent COVID-19 samples took place in the United States, Italy and Spain.

The assay was immunoSEQ multiplex PCR, and TCRdb's table has in-frame clones only and misses some. The sample has a few hundred thousand clones, around 90% seen once. The ends lost 4 bases at V and 6 bases at J; junction bases unmatched: 10. CDR1 and CDR2 from the germline V gene are SGHNT and YYREEE (reference sequence). The CDR3 has 16 amino acids. This clone was observed a single time. The sequence came from a woman aged 50 to 60 with COVID-19, enrolled during active disease. V gene TRBV5-4 combines with J gene TRBJ2-1; 10 bases fit TRBD2. Sequenced sample: peripheral blood. CDR3 region: CASSTPAGGRGNEQFF. CDR3 bases: TGTGCCAGCAGCACCCCAGCGGGAGGGAGGGGCAATGAGCAGTTCTTC.